A selection of T cell receptor beta chains follows, all from one sample in a study of cytomegalovirus exposure and HLA in healthy donors. Libraries were prepared by immunoSEQ multiplex PCR; TCRdb keeps only in-frame clonotypes and omits some of them. Of some 170,000 clones listed, more than 80% were seen once; the top ten hold under 2%. The sequenced material came from PBMCs. The source is a woman in her late teens or twenties in good health and CMV-seronegative. Both conserved end residues are part of each CDR3. Fields, in order: D gene, clone size, J gene, V gene, CDR3 protein, CDR3 DNA. A D gene is named only where the DNA matches it firmly. Not every row has a clone size; where given, it reads once, few, many or a size class.

d_gene: -; abundance: -; j_gene: TRBJ2-1; v_gene: TRBV6-5; CDR3aa: CASSLGGIDNEQFF; CDR3nt: TGTGCCAGCAGTTTAGGGGGTATCGACAATGAGCAGTTCTTC
d_gene: -; abundance: -; j_gene: TRBJ2-1; v_gene: TRBV27; CDR3aa: CASRRGISVEQFF; CDR3nt: TGTGCCAGCCGGCGGGGTATCTCTGTTGAGCAGTTCTTC
d_gene: TRBD1; abundance: -; j_gene: TRBJ2-7; v_gene: TRBV6-1; CDR3aa: CASMPDRSSYEQYF; CDR3nt: TGTGCCAGCATGCCGGACAGGTCCTCCTACGAGCAGTACTTC
d_gene: TRBD1; abundance: -; j_gene: TRBJ2-1; v_gene: TRBV7-9; CDR3aa: CASSPTPGQVNNEQFF; CDR3nt: TGTGCCAGCAGCCCGACACCGGGACAGGTAAACAATGAGCAGTTCTTC
d_gene: TRBD1; abundance: -; j_gene: TRBJ1-2; v_gene: TRBV2; CDR3aa: CASSTQKNYRGLAYGYTF; CDR3nt: TGTGCCAGCAGTACCCAAAAAAATTACAGGGGGCTCGCCTATGGCTACACCTTC
d_gene: TRBD1; abundance: -; j_gene: TRBJ2-7; v_gene: TRBV4-1; CDR3aa: CASSHPGQGSEQYF; CDR3nt: TGCGCCAGCAGCCACCCGGGACAGGGTTCCGAGCAGTACTTC
d_gene: -; abundance: -; j_gene: TRBJ2-7; v_gene: TRBV6-6; CDR3aa: CASSYVLAGYEQYF; CDR3nt: TGTGCCAGCAGTTACGTTCTGGCAGGCTACGAGCAGTACTTC
d_gene: TRBD1; abundance: once; j_gene: TRBJ1-4; v_gene: TRBV6-1; CDR3aa: CAVKTGPEEKLFF; CDR3nt: TGTGCCGTTAAGACAGGGCCGGAGGAAAAACTGTTTTTT
d_gene: -; abundance: few; j_gene: TRBJ2-7; v_gene: TRBV5-1; CDR3aa: CASSFLYEQYF; CDR3nt: TGCGCCAGCAGCTTCCTCTACGAGCAGTACTTC
d_gene: -; abundance: -; j_gene: TRBJ2-5; v_gene: TRBV6-1; CDR3aa: CASSLGRETQYF; CDR3nt: TGTGCCAGCAGCCTGGGCAGGGAGACCCAGTACTTC
d_gene: -; abundance: -; j_gene: TRBJ2-5; v_gene: TRBV7-9; CDR3aa: CASNHREPQETQYF; CDR3nt: TGTGCCAGCAACCACAGGGAACCCCAAGAGACCCAGTACTTC
d_gene: TRBD1; abundance: -; j_gene: TRBJ1-3; v_gene: TRBV2; CDR3aa: CASSSDRGSGNTIYF; CDR3nt: TGTGCCAGCAGTTCCGACAGGGGCTCTGGAAACACCATATATTTT
d_gene: -; abundance: -; j_gene: TRBJ2-3; v_gene: TRBV18; CDR3aa: CASSPPIGVGTDTQYF; CDR3nt: TGTGCCAGCTCACCACCTATAGGGGTGGGGACAGATACGCAGTATTTT
d_gene: -; abundance: -; j_gene: TRBJ2-7; v_gene: TRBV5-4; CDR3aa: CASSLDVGWEHEQYF; CDR3nt: TGTGCCAGCAGCTTGGATGTCGGCTGGGAGCACGAGCAGTACTTC
d_gene: TRBD1; abundance: -; j_gene: TRBJ2-5; v_gene: TRBV5-6; CDR3aa: CASSIRQGTGTQYF; CDR3nt: TGTGCCAGCAGCATAAGACAGGGTACCGGGACCCAGTACTTC
d_gene: TRBD1; abundance: -; j_gene: TRBJ1-2; v_gene: TRBV5-1; CDR3aa: CASSLGGTEDGYTF; CDR3nt: TGCGCCAGCAGCTTGGGAGGGACAGAAGATGGCTACACCTTC
d_gene: -; abundance: -; j_gene: TRBJ1-6; v_gene: TRBV18; CDR3aa: CASSPPILESLTSPLHF; CDR3nt: TGTGCCAGCTCACCACCGATATTGGAGAGCTTAACTTCACCCCTCCACTTT
d_gene: TRBD1; abundance: -; j_gene: TRBJ2-4; v_gene: TRBV5-6; CDR3aa: CASSLGGQLAKNIQYF; CDR3nt: TGTGCCAGCAGCTTGGGGGGACAGCTAGCCAAAAACATTCAGTACTTC
d_gene: TRBD2; abundance: -; j_gene: TRBJ2-1; v_gene: TRBV9; CDR3aa: CASSVEGGSSYNEQFF; CDR3nt: TGTGCCAGCAGCGTAGAGGGAGGGAGCTCCTACAATGAGCAGTTCTTC
d_gene: -; abundance: -; j_gene: TRBJ2-1; v_gene: TRBV19; CDR3aa: CASSIGPGRYNEQFF; CDR3nt: TGTGCCAGTAGTATAGGGCCTGGGCGATACAATGAGCAGTTCTTC
d_gene: -; abundance: -; j_gene: TRBJ1-4; v_gene: TRBV7-2; CDR3aa: CASSSDTVTNEKLFF; CDR3nt: TGTGCCAGCAGCTCCGACACCGTGACTAATGAAAAACTGTTTTTT
d_gene: TRBD1; abundance: -; j_gene: TRBJ1-2; v_gene: TRBV28; CDR3aa: CASSFTGGASEGYTF; CDR3nt: TGTGCCAGCAGTTTCACAGGGGGCGCGAGTGAGGGCTACACCTTC
d_gene: TRBD2; abundance: -; j_gene: TRBJ2-1; v_gene: TRBV19; CDR3aa: CASSIDLASGKYNEQFF; CDR3nt: TGTGCCAGTAGTATAGATCTAGCTAGCGGGAAATACAATGAGCAGTTCTTC
d_gene: -; abundance: few; j_gene: TRBJ1-1; v_gene: TRBV19; CDR3aa: CASRDWRSPNTEAFF; CDR3nt: TGTGCCAGTAGGGATTGGAGGAGTCCGAACACTGAAGCTTTCTTT
d_gene: TRBD2; abundance: -; j_gene: TRBJ2-3; v_gene: TRBV2; CDR3aa: CASSPRFTSGGALGSTDTQYF; CDR3nt: TGTGCCAGCAGTCCACGCTTTACTAGCGGGGGGGCCTTGGGAAGCACAGATACGCAGTATTTT
d_gene: -; abundance: few; j_gene: TRBJ1-1; v_gene: TRBV4-1; CDR3aa: CASSAVGGTEAFF; CDR3nt: TGCGCCAGCAGCGCAGTGGGGGGCACTGAAGCTTTCTTT
d_gene: TRBD1; abundance: few; j_gene: TRBJ2-2; v_gene: TRBV12-5; CDR3aa: CASGPDREAGELFF; CDR3nt: TGTGCTAGTGGCCCGGACAGGGAAGCCGGGGAGCTGTTTTTT
d_gene: -; abundance: once; j_gene: TRBJ1-2; v_gene: TRBV6-5; CDR3aa: CASSRTALPSGYTF; CDR3nt: TGTGCCAGCAGCAGGACAGCTCTCCCGAGTGGCTACACCTTC
d_gene: TRBD1; abundance: once; j_gene: TRBJ1-1; v_gene: TRBV30; CDR3aa: CAWRTSGQGAVLNTEAFF; CDR3nt: TGTGCCTGGAGAACCTCGGGACAGGGGGCTGTATTGAACACTGAAGCTTTCTTT
d_gene: TRBD1; abundance: -; j_gene: TRBJ2-6; v_gene: TRBV5-4; CDR3aa: CASSRGQGADSGANVLTF; CDR3nt: TGTGCCAGCAGCCGGGGACAGGGGGCCGACTCTGGGGCCAACGTCCTGACTTTC
d_gene: -; abundance: few; j_gene: TRBJ1-6; v_gene: TRBV2; CDR3aa: CASSNGHVSSYNSPLHF; CDR3nt: TGTGCCAGCAGCAACGGACACGTGAGCTCCTATAATTCACCCCTCCACTTT
d_gene: TRBD1; abundance: once; j_gene: TRBJ1-1; v_gene: TRBV29-1; CDR3aa: CSVWTGTNTEAFF; CDR3nt: TGCAGCGTTTGGACAGGGACGAACACTGAAGCTTTCTTT
d_gene: -; abundance: -; j_gene: TRBJ1-2; v_gene: TRBV5-4; CDR3aa: CASSRDLGGGLLYGYTF; CDR3nt: TGTGCCAGCAGCCGTGACCTTGGGGGCGGGCTTCTGTATGGCTACACCTTC
d_gene: -; abundance: -; j_gene: TRBJ2-7; v_gene: TRBV7-2; CDR3aa: CASSPYRQALYEQYF; CDR3nt: TGTGCCAGCAGCCCCTACCGACAGGCCCTCTACGAGCAGTACTTC
d_gene: -; abundance: -; j_gene: TRBJ1-2; v_gene: TRBV6-1; CDR3aa: CASSDSVYGYTF; CDR3nt: TGTGCCAGCAGTGACTCTGTCTATGGCTACACCTTC
d_gene: TRBD1; abundance: -; j_gene: TRBJ1-2; v_gene: TRBV5-1; CDR3aa: CASSWGQDSNSYGYTF; CDR3nt: TGCGCCAGCAGCTGGGGACAGGATTCCAACTCCTATGGCTACACCTTC
d_gene: TRBD1; abundance: -; j_gene: TRBJ1-1; v_gene: TRBV6-1; CDR3aa: CASSRDRAIEAFF; CDR3nt: TGTGCCAGCAGCAGGGACAGGGCTATTGAAGCTTTCTTT
d_gene: TRBD1; abundance: -; j_gene: TRBJ1-5; v_gene: TRBV27; CDR3aa: CASRRDRDNQPQHF; CDR3nt: TGTGCCAGCAGGCGGGACAGGGACAATCAGCCCCAGCATTTT
d_gene: TRBD1; abundance: -; j_gene: TRBJ1-2; v_gene: TRBV5-4; CDR3aa: CASSSEGTGRGYTF; CDR3nt: TGTGCCAGCAGCTCGGAAGGGACAGGCCGCGGCTACACCTTC
d_gene: -; abundance: -; j_gene: TRBJ2-3; v_gene: TRBV19; CDR3aa: CASRSQGQVSDTQYF; CDR3nt: TGTGCCAGCCGCTCCCAGGGGCAGGTCTCAGATACGCAGTATTTT
d_gene: TRBD1; abundance: -; j_gene: TRBJ1-5; v_gene: TRBV7-8; CDR3aa: CASSLGQGILPQHF; CDR3nt: TGTGCCAGCAGCTTAGGACAGGGAATTTTGCCCCAGCATTTT
d_gene: TRBD1; abundance: few; j_gene: TRBJ1-4; v_gene: TRBV19; CDR3aa: CASSSRQGLRDEKLFF; CDR3nt: TGTGCCAGTAGTTCTCGACAGGGCCTAAGGGATGAAAAACTGTTTTTT
d_gene: TRBD2; abundance: once; j_gene: TRBJ2-3; v_gene: TRBV15; CDR3aa: CATGLAGVGADTQYF; CDR3nt: TGTGCCACGGGACTAGCGGGAGTCGGGGCAGATACGCAGTATTTT
d_gene: TRBD1; abundance: few; j_gene: TRBJ2-3; v_gene: TRBV29-1; CDR3aa: CSVEGQGAADTQYF; CDR3nt: TGCAGCGTTGAGGGACAGGGGGCTGCAGATACGCAGTATTTT
d_gene: -; abundance: -; j_gene: TRBJ1-1; v_gene: TRBV28; CDR3aa: CASTDGVTEAFF; CDR3nt: TGTGCCAGCACCGACGGGGTTACTGAAGCTTTCTTT
d_gene: -; abundance: -; j_gene: TRBJ1-1; v_gene: TRBV4-1; CDR3aa: CASSQGYSREDSEAFF; CDR3nt: TGCGCCAGCAGCCAGGGGTACAGCAGGGAAGATAGTGAAGCTTTCTTT
d_gene: -; abundance: once; j_gene: TRBJ2-7; v_gene: TRBV19; CDR3aa: CASTRGSSYEQYF; CDR3nt: TGTGCCAGTACCCGGGGAAGCTCCTACGAGCAGTACTTC